The rows below give T cell receptor beta chains drawn from one sample of a study of PD-L1 blockade in urothelial cancer. Generated by immunoSEQ multiplex PCR, the TCRdb table keeps only in-frame clones and is missing some. The data contain some 47,000 clones, more than 75% of them seen just once; the ten biggest clones take up less than 3.5%. The source material was PBMCs, sampled around atezolizumab (anti-PD-L1) treatment. These receptors originate from a man between 70 and 80 years old with urothelial cancer. Each CDR3 is given with its conserved first and last residue. A D gene is named only where the DNA matches it firmly. The size entry is marked missing in some rows and otherwise reads once, few, many or a size class.

V	length	size	J	D	DNA	CDR3
TRBV2	13	-	TRBJ1-4	-	TGTGCCAGCAGTGCGGAGATTCGTGAAAAACTGTTTTTT	CASSAEIREKLFF
TRBV5-5	16	-	TRBJ1-2	TRBD1	TGTGCCAGCAGCCCGGGGTCAGGGGGCAATCCCTATGGCTACACCTTC	CASSPGSGGNPYGYTF
TRBV21-1	19	-	TRBJ2-3	-	TGTGCCAGCAGCTCTTTTACCGTGGAGGGACAGGGGGCCACAGATACGCAGTATTTT	CASSSFTVEGQGATDTQYF
TRBV19	15	-	TRBJ2-5	-	TGTGCCAGTAGCTCGCGGATTAGGGGGCAAGAGACCCAGTACTTC	CASSSRIRGQETQYF
TRBV7-6	12	-	TRBJ2-5	-	TGTGCCAGCAGCCGGGTCCAAGAGACCCAGTACTTC	CASSRVQETQYF
TRBV7-9	14	-	TRBJ1-1	-	TGTGCCAGCAGCTTAGTGGCAGGGGCCACTGAAGCTTTCTTT	CASSLVAGATEAFF
TRBV5-4	13	-	TRBJ1-2	TRBD1	TGTGCCAGCAGCTTCGGACAGGGCTATGGCTACACCTTC	CASSFGQGYGYTF
TRBV7-9	13	medium-sized	TRBJ1-2	TRBD1	TGTGCCAGCAGCCGACAGGGTGACTATGGCTACACCTTC	CASSRQGDYGYTF
TRBV28	14	once	TRBJ2-1	TRBD2	TGTGCCAGCATTCGGCTAGCGGGAGGGCTAGAGCAGTTCTTC	CASIRLAGGLEQFF
TRBV7-2	16	-	TRBJ1-4	-	TGTGCCAGCAGCTTAGGGCTGCGGGCAACTAATGAAAAACTGTTTTTT	CASSLGLRATNEKLFF
TRBV4-1	15	few	TRBJ2-3	-	TGCGCCAGCAGCCTCGCGGAGGGGGCGGGTGATACGCAGTATTTT	CASSLAEGAGDTQYF
TRBV6-5	14	few	TRBJ2-3	-	TGTGCCAGCAGTCCTCGCCCAGGATCAGATACGCAGTATTTT	CASSPRPGSDTQYF
TRBV28	13	-	TRBJ1-5	-	TGTGCCAGCAGTTTATCTGCGGGCCAGCCCCAGCATTTT	CASSLSAGQPQHF
TRBV9	15	-	TRBJ1-1	-	TGTGCCAGCAGCGTAGGTACAGGAAATGGGGCTGAAGCTTTCTTT	CASSVGTGNGAEAFF
TRBV9	11	-	TRBJ2-2	-	TGTGCCAGCGGCCACACCGGGGAGCTGTTTTTT	CASGHTGELFF
TRBV6-1	15	once	TRBJ1-4	-	TGTGCCAGCAGTCGTGGGGCAGACGACCTCGAAAAACTGTTTTTT	CASSRGADDLEKLFF
TRBV5-5	15	-	TRBJ2-1	TRBD2	TGTGCCAGCAGCTTCGCGTTAGCGGGATTAGGTGAGCAGTTCTTC	CASSFALAGLGEQFF
TRBV7-9	13	-	TRBJ2-3	-	TGTGCCAGCAGCGCATCAGGGGCAGATACGCAGTATTTT	CASSASGADTQYF
TRBV9	15	-	TRBJ2-3	-	TGTGCCAGCAGCGTAGTCTACGGGGGCACAGATACGCAGTATTTT	CASSVVYGGTDTQYF
TRBV6-5	14	few	TRBJ2-2	TRBD2	TGTGCCAGCAGACAGCGGGACTACACCGGGGAGCTGTTTTTT	CASRQRDYTGELFF
TRBV5-1	16	-	TRBJ2-2	-	TGCGCCAGCAGCCCGTCCGGGACATCTAACACCGGGGAGCTGTTTTTT	CASSPSGTSNTGELFF
TRBV7-2	14	-	TRBJ1-5	-	TGTGCCAGCAGCTTAGAGGGAGGAACTCGGCCCCAGCATTTT	CASSLEGGTRPQHF
TRBV19	14	few	TRBJ1-2	-	TGTGCCAGTAGGATGACAACGACTAACTATGGCTACACCTTC	CASRMTTTNYGYTF
TRBV9	14	-	TRBJ2-5	-	TGTGCCAGCAGCGTAGGGACAGTACAAGAGACCCAGTACTTC	CASSVGTVQETQYF
TRBV18	13	-	TRBJ2-5	TRBD2	TGTGCCAGCTCCGCCGGGGGGGCCGAGACCCAGTACTTC	CASSAGGAETQYF